A selection of T cell receptor beta chains follows, all from one sample in a study of blood T cells in healthy people across ages. TCRdb ran MiXCR on the 5' RACE reads and lists one entry per CDR3 protein. The table shows approximately 1,000,000 distinct CDR3 sequences, with about two fifths occurring only once. Sequenced material: blood. These TCRs come from a young man in good health. CDR3s include the opening cysteine and the closing phenylalanine or tryptophan. The D gene is left open where the match is weak.

D gene: .
V gene: TRBV7-8
CDR3 protein: CASSLGQWQETQYF

D gene: TRBD2
V gene: TRBV4-1
CDR3 protein: CASSQVPLSAAGGGNEQFF

D gene: .
V gene: TRBV11-2
CDR3 protein: CASSTRWAQETQYF

D gene: TRBD1
V gene: TRBV9
CDR3 protein: CASSVSGTGVDEQFF

D gene: .
V gene: TRBV6-2/TRBV6-3
CDR3 protein: CASSYSGGANQPQHF

D gene: .
V gene: TRBV12-3/TRBV12-4
CDR3 protein: CASSRGAAEAFF

D gene: .
V gene: TRBV20-1
CDR3 protein: CSATLASTDTQYF

D gene: TRBD1
V gene: TRBV25-1
CDR3 protein: CASSGDRRSVSSYNEQYF

D gene: .
V gene: TRBV12-3/TRBV12-4
CDR3 protein: CASSSQGSDYGYTF

D gene: .
V gene: TRBV30
CDR3 protein: CALSVWMDEQYF

D gene: .
V gene: TRBV28
CDR3 protein: CASIPDSFNQPQHF

D gene: .
V gene: TRBV21-1
CDR3 protein: CASGFPGQGNNEAFF

D gene: .
V gene: TRBV15
CDR3 protein: CATSRENAGSSNQPQHF

D gene: .
V gene: TRBV5-6
CDR3 protein: CASSPGAKETQYF

D gene: .
V gene: TRBV9
CDR3 protein: CASSVRWGAGNEQFF

D gene: .
V gene: TRBV29-1
CDR3 protein: CSVAVQGEQYF